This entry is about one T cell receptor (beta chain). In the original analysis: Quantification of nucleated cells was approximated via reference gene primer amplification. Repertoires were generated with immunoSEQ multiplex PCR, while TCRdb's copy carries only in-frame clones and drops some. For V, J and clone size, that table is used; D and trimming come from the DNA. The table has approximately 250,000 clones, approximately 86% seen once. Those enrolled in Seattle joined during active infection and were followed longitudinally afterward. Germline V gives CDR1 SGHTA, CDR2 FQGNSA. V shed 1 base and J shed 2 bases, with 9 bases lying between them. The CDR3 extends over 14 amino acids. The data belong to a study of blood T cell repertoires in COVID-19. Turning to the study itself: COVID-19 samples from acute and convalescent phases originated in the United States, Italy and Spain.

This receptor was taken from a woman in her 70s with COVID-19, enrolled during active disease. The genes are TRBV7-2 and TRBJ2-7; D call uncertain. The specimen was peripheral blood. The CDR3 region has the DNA TGTGCCAGCAGCTTAGTTTCGACAACCTACGAGCAGTACTTC. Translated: CASSLVSTTYEQYF. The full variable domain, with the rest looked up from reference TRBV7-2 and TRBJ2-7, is GAGVSQSPSNKVTEKGKDVELRCDPISGHTALYWYRQSLGQGLEFLIYFQGNSAPDKSGLPSDRFSAERTGGSVSTLTIQRTQQEDSAVYLCASSLVSTTYEQYFGPGTRLTVT.